This T cell receptor (beta chain) was captured in a study of cytomegalovirus exposure and HLA in healthy donors. Notes on this clone: A read error may account for a junction end that differs from germline.

The repertoire was sequenced with immunoSEQ multiplex PCR; TCRdb's copy has only in-frame clones and lacks some. Of around 160,000 clones listed, roughly 89% are singletons. The CDR3 contains 11 residues. Germline values: CDR1 SGHDT, CDR2 YYEEEE. Source material: PBMCs. The TCR comes from a young woman in good health and CMV-seropositive. This chain joins TRBV5-6 and TRBJ1-2; D is unclear. The CDR3 coding sequence is TGTGCCAGCAGCTTGGACCGAGTAGAGGCCTTC. Encoded protein: CASSLDRVEAF.